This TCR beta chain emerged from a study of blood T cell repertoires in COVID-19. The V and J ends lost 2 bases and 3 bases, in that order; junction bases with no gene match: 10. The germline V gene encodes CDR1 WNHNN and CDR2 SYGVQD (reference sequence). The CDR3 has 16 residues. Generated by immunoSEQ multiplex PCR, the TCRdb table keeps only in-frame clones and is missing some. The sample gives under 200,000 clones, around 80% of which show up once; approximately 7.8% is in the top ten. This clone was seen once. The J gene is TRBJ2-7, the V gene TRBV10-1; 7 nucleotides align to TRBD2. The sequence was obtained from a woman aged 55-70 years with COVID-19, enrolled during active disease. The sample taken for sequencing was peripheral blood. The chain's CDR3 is CASSEARERVYYEQYF. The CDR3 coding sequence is TGCGCCAGCAGTGAGGCGCGGGAGAGAGTCTACTACGAGCAGTACTTC.